The 9 T cell receptor beta chains given below trace back to one sample, sequenced in a study of monozygotic twins with inflammatory bowel disease (dated by TCRdb to the late 2010s). The protocol used for the library was 5' RACE. The sequencer was an Illumina HiSeq 2500. The reads underwent TCRdb reprocessing, giving one record for each CDR3 protein sequence and no DNA. The table kept for this sample lists about 450,000 distinct CDR3 sequences. The leading ten clones occupy 2% to 3% of the sample. Sequenced material: blood. The receptors derive from a human donor with ulcerative colitis or Crohn's disease, or a healthy co-twin of an affected twin (not recorded which).

The V call is TRBV12-3 or TRBV12-4, the J call TRBJ1-2; TCRdb designates TRBD1, a call that cannot be tested without DNA. This CDR3 region has 13 residues. The CDR3 loop is CASFKDRVYGYTF.

V gene TRBV24-1 combines with J gene TRBJ2-1; TCRdb's D call, TRBD2, is unchecked because there is no DNA. The CDR3 length is 16 residues. From germline, CDR1 is KGHDR and CDR2 SFDVKD. This CDR3 reads CATSDLRGSGYNEQFF.

The rearrangement uses TRBV9 and TRBJ1-5; TCRdb's D call of TRBD1 is untestable without DNA. Per the germline V gene, CDR1 is SGDLS and CDR2 is YYNGEE. The CDR3 contains 15 residues. This CDR3 is CASSPLPDLNQPQHF. The variable domain in full, with the rest retrieved from reference TRBV9 and TRBJ1-5, is DSGVTQTPKHLITATGQRVTLRCSPRSGDLSVYWYQQSLDQGLQFLIQYYNGEERAKGNILERFSAQQFPDLHSELNLSSLELGDSALYFCASSPLPDLNQPQHFGDGTRLSIL.

This chain joins TRBV5-4 and TRBJ1-2; the D call from TCRdb, TRBD1, cannot be confirmed without DNA. The CDR3 runs 12 residues. Germline CDR1 is SGHNT and CDR2 is YYREEE (reference sequence). The CDR3 sequence: CASSFGTDGYTF.

The chain links TRBV7-3 to TRBJ2-1. CDR3 length: 15 residues. Germline CDR1 and CDR2: SGHTA and FQGTGA. The CDR3 region is CASSPDRSSYNEQFF.

V is TRBV6-1 and J is TRBJ2-2; TCRdb indicates TRBD1, and absent DNA this call remains unverified. The V gene's germline CDR1 is MNHNS and CDR2 SASEGT. The CDR3 runs to 12 residues. The chain's CDR3 is CASREGVGELIF.

The chain is built from TRBV9 and TRBJ2-2. The germline gives CDR1 SGDLS, CDR2 YYNGEE. This CDR3 has 14 residues. Here the CDR3 reads CASSVVSYTGELFF.

The V gene is TRBV7-2, the J gene TRBJ2-1. Germline CDR1 is SGHTA and CDR2 is FQGNSA. The CDR3 contains 13 residues. The CDR3: CASSYEVYNEQFF.

The genes are TRBV10-3 and TRBJ1-1; TCRdb's D gene call, TRBD1, goes unchecked for lack of DNA. Germline V gene lookup returns CDR1 ENHRY and CDR2 SYGVKD. CDR3 size: 13 residues. This CDR3 is CAISEGGHTEAFF.